This TCR beta chain derives from a study of ipilimumab plus nivolumab after autologous stem cell transplantation. Study-wide findings and caveats: The authors say TCR, Treg and microbiome findings warrant further study.

Starting 14 to 28 days after autologous transplant, ipilimumab 1 mg/kg was given. In the case of this clone: The antigen is undetermined.

Only in-frame clones appear in the TCRdb table, and some are missing; sequencing was by immunoSEQ multiplex PCR. The sample has about 15,000 clones; 65% to 85% are singletons. V shed 6 bases and J 5 bases; nucleotides not matched to a gene: 6. The germline gives CDR1 ENHRY, CDR2 SYGVKD. The CDR3 runs to 14 residues. Sample: PBMCs, taken in a trial of ipilimumab plus nivolumab as post-transplant consolidation. This sequence originates from a male donor with primary mediastinal lymphoma. V usage is TRBV10-3 and J usage is TRBJ2-2; TRBD1 agrees at 7 bases. CDR3 DNA sequence: TGTGCCATCAGGATAACAGGGGAAACCGGGGAGCTGTTTTTT. Translating it yields CAIRITGETGELFF.